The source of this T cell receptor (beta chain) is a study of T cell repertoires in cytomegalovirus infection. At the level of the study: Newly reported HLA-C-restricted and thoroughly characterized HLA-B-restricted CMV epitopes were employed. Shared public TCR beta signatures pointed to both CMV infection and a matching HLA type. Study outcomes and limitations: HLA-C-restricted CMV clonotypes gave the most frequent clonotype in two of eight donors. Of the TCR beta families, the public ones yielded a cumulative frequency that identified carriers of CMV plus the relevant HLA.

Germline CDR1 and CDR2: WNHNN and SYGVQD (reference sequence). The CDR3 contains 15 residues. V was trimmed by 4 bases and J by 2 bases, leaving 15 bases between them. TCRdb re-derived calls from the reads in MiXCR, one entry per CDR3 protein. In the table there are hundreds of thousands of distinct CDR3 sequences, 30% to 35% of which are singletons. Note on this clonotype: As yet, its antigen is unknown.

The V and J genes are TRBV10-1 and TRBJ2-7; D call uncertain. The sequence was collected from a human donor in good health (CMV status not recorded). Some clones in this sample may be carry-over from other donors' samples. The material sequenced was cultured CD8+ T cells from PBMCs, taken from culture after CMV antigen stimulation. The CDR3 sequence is CASSADGRLTYEQYF. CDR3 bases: TGCGCCAGCAGTGCCGACGGTCGCCTCACCTACGAGCAGTACTTC.